This T cell receptor beta chain originates from a study of CD8+ T cells in alopecia areata. Whole-study context: The study gave treated patients oral tofacitinib at 5 to 10 mg twice daily. Scoring of severity for treated patients was based on percentage of affected scalp area.

Concerning this clone itself: Antigen specificity is unknown.

Treatment: oral pan-JAK inhibitor, 5-10 mg twice daily. The V gene lost 5 bases and the J gene lost 4 bases, with 18 bases spanning the gap. Germline CDR1 SGHTA, CDR2 FQGNSA. The CDR3 is 15 amino acids. Study-level results: Tofacitinib significantly brought down scalp clonality and expanded CD8+ clones among top 100.

Reverse transcribed after extraction, RNA yielded cDNA as the sequencing template. Sequencing was performed with immunoSEQ multiplex PCR; in TCRdb, only in-frame clones are kept and a portion is missing. Altogether 150,000 to 200,000 clones are present, about three fifths being singletons, with the ten largest covering over 1%. The source material was CD4+ T cells sorted from blood, sampled at week 24, from a patient treated with tofacitinib. The V gene is TRBV7-2, the J gene TRBJ2-7; the D gene is possibly TRBD2 (5 bases). This TCR derives from a human donor with alopecia areata. The CDR3 is CASSLRRMDGYEQYF. CDR3 nucleotide sequence: TGTGCCAGCAGCCTTAGGAGGATGGACGGGTACGAGCAGTACTTC.